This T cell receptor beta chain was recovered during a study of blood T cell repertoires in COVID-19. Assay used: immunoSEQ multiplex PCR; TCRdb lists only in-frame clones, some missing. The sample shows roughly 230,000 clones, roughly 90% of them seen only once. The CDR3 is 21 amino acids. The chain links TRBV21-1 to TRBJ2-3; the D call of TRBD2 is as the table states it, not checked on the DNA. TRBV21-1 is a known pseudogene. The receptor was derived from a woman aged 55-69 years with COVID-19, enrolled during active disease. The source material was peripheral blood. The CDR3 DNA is TGTGCCAGCAGCAAAGTTTTTGGACTAGCGGACGCTCAAAATTACACAGATACGCAGTATTTT. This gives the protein CASSKVFGLADAQNYTDTQYF.